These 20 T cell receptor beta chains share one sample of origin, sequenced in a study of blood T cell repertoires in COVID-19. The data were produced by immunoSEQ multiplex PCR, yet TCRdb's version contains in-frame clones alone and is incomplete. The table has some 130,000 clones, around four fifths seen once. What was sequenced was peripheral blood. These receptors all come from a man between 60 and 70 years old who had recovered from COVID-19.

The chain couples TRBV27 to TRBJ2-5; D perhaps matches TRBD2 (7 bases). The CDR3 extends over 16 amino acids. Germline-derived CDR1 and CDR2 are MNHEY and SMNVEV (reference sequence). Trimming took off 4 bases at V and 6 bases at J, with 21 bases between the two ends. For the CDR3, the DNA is TGTGCCAGCAGTTCCCGCTATGAGGGGGGGAGGAAGACCCAGTACTTC. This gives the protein CASSSRYEGGRKTQYF.

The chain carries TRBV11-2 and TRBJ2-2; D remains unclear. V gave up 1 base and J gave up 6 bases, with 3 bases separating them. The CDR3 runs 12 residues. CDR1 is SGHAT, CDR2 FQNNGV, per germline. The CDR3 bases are TGTGCCAGCAGCTTAGGGCCCGGGGAGCTGTTTTTT. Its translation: CASSLGPGELFF.

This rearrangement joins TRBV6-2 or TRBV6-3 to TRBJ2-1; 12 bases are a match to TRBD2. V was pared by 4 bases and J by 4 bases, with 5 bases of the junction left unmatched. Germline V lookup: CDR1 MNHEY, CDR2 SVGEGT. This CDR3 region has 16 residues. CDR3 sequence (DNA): TGTGCCAGCAGTTCTATCCTAGCGGGAGGGTACAATGAGCAGTTCTTC. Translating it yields CASSSILAGGYNEQFF.

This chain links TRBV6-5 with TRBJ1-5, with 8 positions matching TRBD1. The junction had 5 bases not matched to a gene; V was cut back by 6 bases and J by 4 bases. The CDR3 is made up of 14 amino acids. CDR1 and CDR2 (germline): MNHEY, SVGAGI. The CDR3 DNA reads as TGTGCCAGCAGATCCACAGGGGGGAATCAGCCCCAGCATTTT. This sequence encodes CASRSTGGNQPQHF.

CDR3 in DNA: TGTGCCAGCAGTTACGATAACAGGGCTCCCGGGGAGCTGTTTTTT. Translating it yields CASSYDNRAPGELFF. The chain couples TRBV6-5 to TRBJ2-2, with a possible D match to TRBD1 (6 bases). CDR1 and CDR2 from the germline V gene are MNHEY and SVGAGI. The V gene lost 2 bases and the J gene lost 6 bases, with 13 bases spanning the gap. This CDR3 has 15 residues.

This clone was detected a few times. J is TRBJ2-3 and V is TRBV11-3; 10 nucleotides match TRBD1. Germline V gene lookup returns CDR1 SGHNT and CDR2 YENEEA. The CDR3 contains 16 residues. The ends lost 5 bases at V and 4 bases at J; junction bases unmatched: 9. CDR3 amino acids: CASSPGTGDSSDTQYF. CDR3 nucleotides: TGTGCCAGCAGCCCTGGGACAGGGGATAGTTCAGATACGCAGTATTTT.

In nucleotides, the CDR3 is TGTGCCAGCAGCCACGGGGGTTTCGGCTACGAGCAGTACTTC. As protein: CASSHGGFGYEQYF. The J gene is TRBJ2-7, the V gene TRBV27; D may be TRBD2 (6 bases). V was trimmed by 6 bases and J by 3 bases, leaving 15 bases between them. Germline loops: CDR1 MNHEY, CDR2 SMNVEV (reference sequence). The CDR3 runs to 14 residues.

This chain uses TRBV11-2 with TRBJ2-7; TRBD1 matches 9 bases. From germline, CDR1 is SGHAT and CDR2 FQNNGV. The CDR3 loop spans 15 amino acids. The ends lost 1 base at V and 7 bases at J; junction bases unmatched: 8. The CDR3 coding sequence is TGTGCCAGCAGCTTAGGCGGGACAGGGATGGCGGAGCAGTACTTC. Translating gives CASSLGGTGMAEQYF. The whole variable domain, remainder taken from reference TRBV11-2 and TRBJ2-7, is EAGVAQSPRYKIIEKRQSVAFWCNPISGHATLYWYQQILGQGPKLLIQFQNNGVVDDSQLPKDRFSAERLKGVDSTLKIQPAKLEDSAVYLCASSLGGTGMAEQYFGPGTRLTVT.

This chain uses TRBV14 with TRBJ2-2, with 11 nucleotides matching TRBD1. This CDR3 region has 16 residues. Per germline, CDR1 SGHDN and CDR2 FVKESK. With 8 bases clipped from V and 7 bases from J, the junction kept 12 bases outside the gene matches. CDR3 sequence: CASSHQGQGAVGELFF. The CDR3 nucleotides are TGTGCCAGCTCCCACCAAGGACAGGGGGCGGTCGGGGAGCTGTTTTTT. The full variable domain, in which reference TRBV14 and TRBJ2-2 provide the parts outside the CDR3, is EAGVTQFPSHSVIEKGQTVTLRCDPISGHDNLYWYRRVMGKEIKFLLHFVKESKQDESGMPNNRFLAERTGGTYSTLKVQPAELEDSGVYFCASSHQGQGAVGELFFGEGSRLTVL.

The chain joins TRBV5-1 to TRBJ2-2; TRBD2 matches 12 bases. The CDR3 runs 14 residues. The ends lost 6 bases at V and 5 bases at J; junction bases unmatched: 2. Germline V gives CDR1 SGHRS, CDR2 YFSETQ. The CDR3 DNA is TGCGCCAGCAAACTAGCGGGGGGTACCGGGGAGCTGTTTTTT. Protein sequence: CASKLAGGTGELFF.

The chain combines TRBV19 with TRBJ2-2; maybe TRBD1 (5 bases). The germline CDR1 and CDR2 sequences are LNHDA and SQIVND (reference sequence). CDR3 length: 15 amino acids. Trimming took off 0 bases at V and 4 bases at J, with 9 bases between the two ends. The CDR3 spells CASSIDTGRTGELFF. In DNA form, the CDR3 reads TGTGCCAGTAGTATAGATACAGGTCGCACCGGGGAGCTGTTTTTT. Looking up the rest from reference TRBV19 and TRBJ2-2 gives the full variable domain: DGGITQSPKYLFRKEGQNVTLSCEQNLNHDAMYWYRQDPGQGLRLIYYSQIVNDFQKGDIAEGYSVSREKKESFPLTVTSAQKNPTAFYLCASSIDTGRTGELFFGEGSRLTVL.

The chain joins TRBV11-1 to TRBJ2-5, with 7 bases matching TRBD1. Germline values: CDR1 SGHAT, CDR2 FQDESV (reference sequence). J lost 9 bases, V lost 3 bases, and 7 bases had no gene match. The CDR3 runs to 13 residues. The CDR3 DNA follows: TGTGCCAGCAGCTTTAGTCGGACAGGCCCCCAGTACTTC. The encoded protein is CASSFSRTGPQYF.

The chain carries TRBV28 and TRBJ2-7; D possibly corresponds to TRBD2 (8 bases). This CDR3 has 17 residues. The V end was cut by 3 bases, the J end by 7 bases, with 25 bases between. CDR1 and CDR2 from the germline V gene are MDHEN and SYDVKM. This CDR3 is CASSFPPGRGQVREQYF. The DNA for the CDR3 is TGTGCCAGCAGTTTCCCCCCCGGGAGGGGGCAAGTGAGGGAGCAGTACTTC.

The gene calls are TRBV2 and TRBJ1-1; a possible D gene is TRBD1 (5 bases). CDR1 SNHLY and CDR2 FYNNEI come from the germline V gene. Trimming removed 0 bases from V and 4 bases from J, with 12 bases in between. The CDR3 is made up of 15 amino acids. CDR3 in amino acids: CASSEAGRGITEAFF. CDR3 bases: TGTGCCAGCAGTGAAGCGGGTAGGGGAATCACTGAAGCTTTCTTT.

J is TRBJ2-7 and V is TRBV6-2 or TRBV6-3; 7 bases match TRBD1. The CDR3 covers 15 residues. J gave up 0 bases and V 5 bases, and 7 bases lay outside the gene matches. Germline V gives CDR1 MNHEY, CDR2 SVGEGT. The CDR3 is CASSTPNRGSYEQYF. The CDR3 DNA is TGTGCCAGCAGTACGCCCAACAGGGGCTCCTACGAGCAGTACTTC.

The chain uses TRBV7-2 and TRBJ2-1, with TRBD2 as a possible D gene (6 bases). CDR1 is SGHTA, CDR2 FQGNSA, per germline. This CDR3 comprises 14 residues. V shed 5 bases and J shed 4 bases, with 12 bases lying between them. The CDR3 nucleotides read TGTGCCAGCAGCACTCCGGGACTGTACAATGAGCAGTTCTTC. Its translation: CASSTPGLYNEQFF.

CDR3 DNA sequence: TGTGCCAGCAGCCTAGGGGCCTTCTACGAGCAGTACTTC. It specifies CASSLGAFYEQYF. The chain links TRBV14 to TRBJ2-7; weak D call: TRBD1 (5 bases). CDR3 length: 13 amino acids. CDR1 is SGHDN, CDR2 FVKESK, per germline. V was pared by 4 bases and J by 3 bases, with 10 bases between.

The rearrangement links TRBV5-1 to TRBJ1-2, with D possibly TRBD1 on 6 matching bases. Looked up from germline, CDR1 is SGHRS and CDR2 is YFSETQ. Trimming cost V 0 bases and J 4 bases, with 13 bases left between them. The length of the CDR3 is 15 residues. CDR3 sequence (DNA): TGCGCCAGCAGCTTGGACGACAGGCAAATCTATGGCTACACCTTC. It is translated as CASSLDDRQIYGYTF.

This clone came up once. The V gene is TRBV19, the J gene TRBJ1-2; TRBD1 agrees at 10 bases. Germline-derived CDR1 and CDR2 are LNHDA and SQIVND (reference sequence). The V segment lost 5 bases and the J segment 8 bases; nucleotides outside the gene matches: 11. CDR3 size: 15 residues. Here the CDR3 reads CASSRPGTGESGYTF. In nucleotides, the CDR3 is TGTGCCAGTAGTCGCCCCGGGACAGGGGAAAGCGGCTACACCTTC.

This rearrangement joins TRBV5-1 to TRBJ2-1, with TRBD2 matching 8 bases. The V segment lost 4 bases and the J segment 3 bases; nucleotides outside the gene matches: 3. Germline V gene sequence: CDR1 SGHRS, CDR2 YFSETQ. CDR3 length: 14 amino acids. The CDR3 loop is CASSREGLYNEQFF. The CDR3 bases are TGCGCCAGCAGCCGGGAGGGCCTCTACAATGAGCAGTTCTTC.